A single sample gave rise to the 21 T cell receptor beta chains below, sequenced in a study of CXCR3-negative and CXCR3-positive naive CD8 T cells (dated by TCRdb to the late 2010s). TCRdb shows the sequencer as NextSeq 550. The Human TCR Profiling Kit (MiLaboratory) was used to make UMI-labeled 5' RACE TRB cDNA libraries. The reads, reprocessed by TCRdb, yield one row per CDR3 protein sequence and no DNA. The table for this sample lists over 35,000 distinct CDR3 sequences. The ten biggest clones cover about 15% of the sample. Sequenced input: memory CD8+ T cells from blood. The meaning of the sample's cell subset or site label: conventional CD8+ memory T cells (TMEM), sorted as controls. The source of these receptors is a human donor in good health. Some clones in this sample may be carry-over from other donors' samples.

This CDR3 is CASSLWLGTNTEAFF. The chain employs TRBV12-3 or TRBV12-4 and TRBJ1-1; the TCRdb call, TRBD1, lacks DNA for checking. The CDR3 contains 15 residues.

The rearrangement links TRBV6-2 or TRBV6-3 to TRBJ2-3; TCRdb indicates TRBD1, and absent DNA this call remains unverified. The length of the CDR3 is 15 residues. Germline loops: CDR1 MNHEY, CDR2 SVGEGT. The CDR3 loop reads CASSTGTVETDTQYF.

The chain joins TRBV28 to TRBJ1-5; TCRdb's D call of TRBD1 is untestable without DNA. In germline, CDR1 is MDHEN, CDR2 SYDVKM. This CDR3 has 14 amino acids. CDR3 sequence reads: CASRQGAGNQPQHF.

The chain employs TRBV29-1 and TRBJ2-3; without DNA, the TCRdb call of TRBD2 cannot be checked. The CDR3 runs 11 residues. The germline gives CDR1 SQVTM, CDR2 ANQGSEA. This chain's CDR3 is CSVPERGTQYF.

This sequence joins TRBV9 and TRBJ2-1; the TCRdb D gene call, TRBD2, has no DNA to confirm it. Germline V gene sequence: CDR1 SGDLS, CDR2 YYNGEE. CDR3 size: 17 residues. This chain's CDR3 is CASSAPPPAGAYNEQFF.

This chain links TRBV28 with TRBJ2-5; the TRBD2 assignment by TCRdb is unverifiable without DNA. Germline-derived CDR1 and CDR2 are MDHEN and SYDVKM. The CDR3 is made up of 15 amino acids. The CDR3 spells CASSPTTGAQETQYF.

The chain links TRBV2 to TRBJ2-7. The CDR3 extends over 19 amino acids. Looked up from germline, CDR1 is SNHLY and CDR2 is FYNNEI. The CDR3 sequence: CASSEGWYVAQKSSYEQYF.

The chain carries TRBV14 and TRBJ2-7. CDR1 is SGHDN, CDR2 FVKESK, per germline. This CDR3 is 14 amino acids long. This CDR3 is CASSQFSGVYEQYF.

The chain uses TRBV29-1 and TRBJ2-2; TCRdb names TRBD2, which stays unverified in the absence of DNA. The CDR3 consists of 17 residues. Germline V gene lookup returns CDR1 SQVTM and CDR2 ANQGSEA. This chain's CDR3 is CSVLPPDSPMNTGELFF.

The gene calls are TRBV20-1 and TRBJ1-6; the D call from TCRdb, TRBD1, cannot be confirmed without DNA. The CDR3 has 14 residues. Germline CDR1 reads DFQATT; CDR2 reads SNEGSKA (reference sequence). This chain's CDR3 is CSARTGTEYSPLHF.

The V gene is TRBV20-1, the J gene TRBJ2-5; TCRdb proposes TRBD1, but this gene call is untestable without DNA. CDR1 DFQATT and CDR2 SNEGSKA come from the germline V gene (reference sequence). This CDR3 spans 14 amino acids. CDR3 sequence reads: CSAGGPGWVETQYF.

V usage is TRBV29-1 and J usage is TRBJ1-1. The CDR3 is 12 residues long. The germline V gene encodes CDR1 SQVTM and CDR2 ANQGSEA. The CDR3 sequence is CSVVAENTEAFF.

This chain links TRBV29-1 with TRBJ1-2. Germline assignment: CDR1 SQVTM and CDR2 ANQGSEA. This CDR3 comprises 12 residues. The CDR3 region is CSVPGNDYGYTF.

The rearrangement joins TRBV7-2 to TRBJ2-7. The CDR3 is 12 amino acids. Per the germline V gene, CDR1 is SGHTA and CDR2 is FQGNSA. The CDR3 protein is CASSLDPNEQYF. Full variable domain (remainder filled in from reference TRBV7-2 and TRBJ2-7): GAGVSQSPSNKVTEKGKDVELRCDPISGHTALYWYRQSLGQGLEFLIYFQGNSAPDKSGLPSDRFSAERTGGSVSTLTIQRTQQEDSAVYLCASSLDPNEQYFGPGTRLTVT.

V usage is TRBV12-3 or TRBV12-4 and J usage is TRBJ2-5; the D call from TCRdb, TRBD2, cannot be confirmed without DNA. The CDR3 has 15 residues. CDR3 region: CASSLTSGSQETQYF.

The chain is built from TRBV6-6 and TRBJ2-7. Germline CDR1 is MNHNY and CDR2 is SVGAGI (reference sequence). The CDR3 runs 16 residues. CDR3 loop: CASSDIEGLPSYEQYF.

This chain links TRBV20-1 with TRBJ2-7; TCRdb's D gene call, TRBD1, goes unchecked for lack of DNA. This CDR3 has 11 amino acids. In germline, CDR1 is DFQATT, CDR2 SNEGSKA (reference sequence). The CDR3 loop is CSVSRGGEQYF.

The CDR3 reads CASSSSGSEAFF. The chain couples TRBV12-3 or TRBV12-4 to TRBJ1-1; without DNA, the TCRdb call of TRBD1 cannot be checked. CDR3 length equals 12 residues.

V is TRBV18 and J is TRBJ2-7; TCRdb's D call, TRBD2, is unchecked because there is no DNA. Germline V CDR1 and CDR2: KGHSH, LQKENI. The CDR3 is made up of 15 amino acids. The chain's CDR3 is CASSPWTSGTYEQYF.

This clonotype registers medium-sized by frequency. V gene TRBV5-4 combines with J gene TRBJ2-7. CDR3 size: 13 residues. The germline V gene has CDR1 SGHNT and CDR2 YYREEE (reference sequence). This CDR3 is CASSLRPVYEQYF.

V is TRBV28 and J is TRBJ2-2; TCRdb's assignment of TRBD1 cannot be checked, as there is no DNA. The CDR3 length is 17 residues. The germline V gene has CDR1 MDHEN and CDR2 SYDVKM. The CDR3 sequence: CASSLPPDRLNTGELFF.